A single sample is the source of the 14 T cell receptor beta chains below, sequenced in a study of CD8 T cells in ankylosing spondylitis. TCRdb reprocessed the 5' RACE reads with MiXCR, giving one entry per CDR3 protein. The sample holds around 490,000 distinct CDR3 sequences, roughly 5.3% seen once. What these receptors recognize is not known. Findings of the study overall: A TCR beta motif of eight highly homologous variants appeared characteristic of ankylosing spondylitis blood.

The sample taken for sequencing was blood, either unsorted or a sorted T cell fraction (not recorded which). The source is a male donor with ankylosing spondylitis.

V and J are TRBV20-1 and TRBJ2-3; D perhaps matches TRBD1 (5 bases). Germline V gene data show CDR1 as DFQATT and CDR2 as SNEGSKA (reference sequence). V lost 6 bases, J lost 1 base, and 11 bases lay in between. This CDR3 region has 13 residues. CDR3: CSARAIRTDTQYF. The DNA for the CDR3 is TGCAGTGCCAGGGCTATCCGCACAGATACGCAGTATTTT.

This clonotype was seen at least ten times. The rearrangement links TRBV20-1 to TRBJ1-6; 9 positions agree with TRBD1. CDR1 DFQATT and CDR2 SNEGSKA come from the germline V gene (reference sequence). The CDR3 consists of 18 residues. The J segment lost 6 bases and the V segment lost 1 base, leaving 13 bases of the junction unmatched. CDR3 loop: CSARGDRAIYVVNSPLHF. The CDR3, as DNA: TGCAGTGCTAGAGGGGACAGGGCAATTTACGTTGTTAATTCACCCCTCCACTTT.

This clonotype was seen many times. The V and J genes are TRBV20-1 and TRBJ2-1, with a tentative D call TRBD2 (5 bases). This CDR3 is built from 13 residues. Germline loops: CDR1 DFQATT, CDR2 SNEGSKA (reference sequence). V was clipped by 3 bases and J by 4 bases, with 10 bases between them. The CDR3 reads CSASGNLYNEQFF. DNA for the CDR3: TGCAGTGCTAGCGGGAACCTTTACAATGAGCAGTTCTTC.

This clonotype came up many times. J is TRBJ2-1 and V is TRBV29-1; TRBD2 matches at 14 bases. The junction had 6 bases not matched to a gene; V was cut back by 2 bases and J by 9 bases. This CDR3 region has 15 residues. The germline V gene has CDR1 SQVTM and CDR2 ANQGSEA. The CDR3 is CSVEQGLAGVGEQFF. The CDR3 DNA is TGCAGCGTTGAACAGGGACTAGCGGGAGTAGGTGAGCAGTTCTTC.

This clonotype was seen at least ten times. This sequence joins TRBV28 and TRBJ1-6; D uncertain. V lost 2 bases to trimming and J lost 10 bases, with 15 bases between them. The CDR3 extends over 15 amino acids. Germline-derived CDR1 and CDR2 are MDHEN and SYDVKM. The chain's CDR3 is CASSLVTPTGSPLHF. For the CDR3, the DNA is TGTGCCAGCAGTTTAGTAACGCCGACGGGGTCACCCCTCCACTTT.

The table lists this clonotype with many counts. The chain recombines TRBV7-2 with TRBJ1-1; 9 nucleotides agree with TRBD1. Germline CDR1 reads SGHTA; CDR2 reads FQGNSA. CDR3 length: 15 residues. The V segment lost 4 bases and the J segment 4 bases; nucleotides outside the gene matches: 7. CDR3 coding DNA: TGTGCCAGCAGCTCAAGACAGGGGGGGACCACTGAAGCTTTCTTT. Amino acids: CASSSRQGGTTEAFF.

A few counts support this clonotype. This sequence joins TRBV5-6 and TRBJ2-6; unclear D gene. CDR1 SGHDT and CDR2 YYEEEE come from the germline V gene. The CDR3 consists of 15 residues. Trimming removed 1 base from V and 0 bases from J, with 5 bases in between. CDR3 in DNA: TGTGCCAGCAGCTTGTTGGGCTCTGGGGCCAACGTCCTGACTTTC. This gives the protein CASSLLGSGANVLTF.

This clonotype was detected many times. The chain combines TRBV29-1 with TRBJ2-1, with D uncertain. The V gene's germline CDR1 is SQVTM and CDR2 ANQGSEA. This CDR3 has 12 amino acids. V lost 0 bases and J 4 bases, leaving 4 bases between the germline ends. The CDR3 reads CSVEEDYNEQFF. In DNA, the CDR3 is TGCAGCGTTGAAGAAGATTACAATGAGCAGTTCTTC.

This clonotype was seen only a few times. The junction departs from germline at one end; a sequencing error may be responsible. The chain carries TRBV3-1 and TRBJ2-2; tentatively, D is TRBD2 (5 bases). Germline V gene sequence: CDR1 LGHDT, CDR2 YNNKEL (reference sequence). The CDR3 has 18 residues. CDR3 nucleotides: TGTGCCAGCACCCAACCCCCAGGTCGGGGAACGAACACCGGGGAGCTGTTTTTT. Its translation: CASTQPPGRGTNTGELFF.

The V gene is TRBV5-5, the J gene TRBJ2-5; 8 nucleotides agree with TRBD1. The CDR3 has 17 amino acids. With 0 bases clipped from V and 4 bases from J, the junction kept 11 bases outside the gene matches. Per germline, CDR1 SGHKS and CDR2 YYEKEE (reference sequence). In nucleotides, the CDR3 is TGTGCCAGCAGCTTGGTCGGCTCGGCAGGGGGCCTAGAGACCCAGTACTTC. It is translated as CASSLVGSAGGLETQYF.

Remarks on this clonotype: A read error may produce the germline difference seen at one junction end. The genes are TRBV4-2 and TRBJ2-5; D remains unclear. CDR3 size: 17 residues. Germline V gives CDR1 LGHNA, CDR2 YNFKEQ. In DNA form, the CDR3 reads TGTGCCAGCAGCCAAGAATCATACAGAGCAGCAAGAGAGGCCCAGTACTTC. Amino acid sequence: CASSQESYRAAREAQYF.

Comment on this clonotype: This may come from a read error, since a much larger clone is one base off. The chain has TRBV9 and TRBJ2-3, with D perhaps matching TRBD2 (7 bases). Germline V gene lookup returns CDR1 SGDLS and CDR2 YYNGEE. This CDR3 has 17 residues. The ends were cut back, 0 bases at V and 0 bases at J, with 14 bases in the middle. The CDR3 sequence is CASSVEGGRASTDTQYF. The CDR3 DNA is TGTGCCAGCAGCGTAGAGGGGGGGAGAGCGAGCACAGATACGCAGTATTTT.

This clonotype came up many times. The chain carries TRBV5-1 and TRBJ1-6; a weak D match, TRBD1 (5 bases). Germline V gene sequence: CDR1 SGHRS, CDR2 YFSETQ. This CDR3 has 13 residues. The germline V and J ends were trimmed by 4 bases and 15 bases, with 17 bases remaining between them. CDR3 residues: CASSPRDAVLLHF. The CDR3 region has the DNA TGCGCCAGCAGCCCCCGGGACGCAGTCCTCCTCCACTTT.

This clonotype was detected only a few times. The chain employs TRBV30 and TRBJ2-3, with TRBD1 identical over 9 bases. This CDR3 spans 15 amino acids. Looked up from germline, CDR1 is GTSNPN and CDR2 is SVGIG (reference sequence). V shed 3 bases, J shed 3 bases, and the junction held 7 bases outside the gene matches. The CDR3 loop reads CAWRATGGGTDTQYF. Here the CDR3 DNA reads TGTGCCTGGAGGGCGACAGGGGGTGGTACAGATACGCAGTATTTT.